Listed here is a single TCR beta chain. The antigen is unknown. This entry is derived from a study of beta chain features in type 1 diabetes. Notes on the study in general: Moderate yet significant TCRB CDR3 shortening was seen in Type 1 diabetes patients in all four CD4+ subsets.

Sequenced material consisted of expressed TCRB transcripts (all of the isolated RNA was reverse transcribed). TCRdb keeps only in-frame clones here, not all; method: immunoSEQ multiplex PCR. This sample has tens of thousands of clones; approximately 62% occur once, and the top ten carry about 1.6%. Losses at the gene ends were 4 bases for V and 6 bases for J; bases not matched to a gene: 4. This CDR3 region has 15 residues. Germline-derived CDR1 and CDR2 are SNHLY and FYNNEI. This chain links TRBV2 with TRBJ2-1; the match to TRBD2 covers 12 bases. The sequence was collected from a man aged 25 to 40 with type 1 diabetes. Some clones in this sample may be carry-over from other donors' samples. Sequences were obtained from Tregs from blood. The DNA for the CDR3 is TGTGCCAGCAGTGCAACTAGCGGGGGGCCCAATGAGCAGTTCTTC. Encoded protein: CASSATSGGPNEQFF.